The clone carrying this T cell receptor beta chain was seen a single time. Antigen: not known. This entry is derived from a study of a mutant IDH1 vaccine in newly diagnosed glioma. Turning to the study itself: Of treated patients, approximately 62% were men and about 38% women, averaging around 40 years. Prior therapy was radiotherapy, temozolomide, or both; most received both.

Data came from immunoSEQ multiplex PCR; TCRdb stores just in-frame clones and leaves some out. The sample holds tens of thousands of clones, roughly 92% seen once. The time point: baseline, week 1 (first vaccination visit). Treatment meaning: pre-vaccination baseline after standard-of-care therapy. V was clipped by 10 bases and J by 1 base; unmatched bases: 5. Germline CDR1 is PRHDT and CDR2 is FYEKMQ (reference sequence). This CDR3 comprises 13 residues. Study outcomes and limitations: The authors found pseudoprogression apparently unrelated to changes in top peripheral T cell clonotypes.

V gene TRBV13 combines with J gene TRBJ2-3, with 7 bases fitting TRBD2. The receptor's source is a man aged 18 to 30 with glioma. This sample comprised PBMCs, obtained from a glioma patient treated with radiotherapy, temozolomide or both. CDR3 in DNA: TGTGCCACCCGGGGGGACGGCACAGATACGCAGTATTTT. Translated: CATRGDGTDTQYF.